This T cell receptor (beta chain) was captured by sequencing in a study of CD8+ T cells in alopecia areata. Across the study: Tofacitinib continued for 6 to 18 months and was then withheld for 6 months. Study-wide points: More clonal than normal scalp was lesional scalp, particularly alopecia totalis/universalis.

The investigators collected lesional scalp punch biopsies and peripheral blood from alopecia areata patients. As regards this clone: Its cognate antigen is unknown.

Extraction and reverse transcription of RNA yielded cDNA as the sequencing template. Only in-frame clones appear in the TCRdb table, and some are missing; sequencing was by immunoSEQ multiplex PCR. The sample lists over 200,000 clones; more than 45% were seen once. Sequences were derived from CD4+ T cells sorted from blood, sampled at week 0. The source of this sequence is a human donor with alopecia areata.

The CDR3 DNA follows: TGTGCCAGCAGTTTAGCGGGAGTACAGACCCAGTACTTC. This gives the protein CASSLAGVQTQYF. J is TRBJ2-5 and V is TRBV27; 7 nucleotides align to TRBD2. Per germline, CDR1 MNHEY and CDR2 SMNVEV (reference sequence). The junction had 3 bases not matched to a gene; V was cut back by 2 bases and J by 6 bases. This CDR3 is 13 amino acids long.